This is a list of T cell receptor beta chains from one sample in a study of blood T cells in healthy people across ages. Each CDR3 protein gets one entry after TCRdb re-called the 5' RACE reads with MiXCR. This sample has approximately 850,000 distinct CDR3 sequences, with around 45% found just once. Sequenced sample: blood. These receptors were obtained from a man in his sixties in good health. Each CDR3 is given with its conserved first and last residue. A D gene is named only where the DNA matches it firmly. Clone size is shown for a subset of rows, as once, few, many or a class of expanded clone.

CDR3 protein,CDR3 DNA,J gene,CDR3 length,D gene,clone size,V gene
CASSPLTGGGSYGYTF,TGTGCCAGCAGCCCACTAACGGGAGGGGGCTCCTATGGCTACACCTTC,TRBJ1-2,16,TRBD1,many,TRBV7-2
CASSPSALNSYNEQYF,TGCGCCAGCAGCCCATCGGCCCTGAACTCCTACAATGAGCAGTACTTC,TRBJ2-5,16,-,-,TRBV4-3
CASKRTPSGGLYEQYF,TGTGCCAGCAAACGCACCCCTAGCGGGGGTCTCTACGAGCAGTACTTC,TRBJ2-7,16,TRBD2,many,TRBV12-3/TRBV12-4
CASSPFERSSYNEQFF,TGCGCCAGCAGCCCCTTTGAGAGGAGCTCCTACAATGAGCAGTTCTTC,TRBJ2-1,16,-,few,TRBV4-3
CSATKTRDTQLGYGYTF,TGCAGTGCTACCAAAACCCGGGACACCCAACTGGGGTATGGCTACACCTTC,TRBJ1-2,17,-,few,TRBV20-1
CASSEARGSYEQYF,TGTGCCAGCAGTGAAGCGCGGGGGTCCTACGAGCAGTACTTC,TRBJ2-7,14,TRBD2,few,TRBV6-1
CASSPGTSGGLQETQYF,TGTGCCAGCAGCCCGGGGACTAGCGGGGGATTACAAGAGACCCAGTACTTC,TRBJ2-5,17,TRBD2,-,TRBV7-3
CASKGGIRPSGNTIYF,TGTGCCAGCAAGGGAGGGATCCGACCTTCTGGAAACACCATATATTTT,TRBJ1-3,16,-,-,TRBV28
CASTTNPRGGETQYF,TGTGCCAGCACCACCAACCCTAGGGGTGGAGAGACCCAGTACTTC,TRBJ2-5,15,-,many,TRBV6-6
CARRQDLSYEQYF,TGCGCCAGGCGACAGGACCTCTCCTACGAGCAGTACTTC,TRBJ2-7,13,-,-,TRBV5-1
CSARWPGGPLGTEAFF,TGCAGTGCTAGATGGCCAGGGGGCCCTCTGGGCACTGAAGCTTTCTTT,TRBJ1-1,16,TRBD1,few,TRBV20-1